This T cell receptor (beta chain) emerged from a study of patients and donors after allogeneic stem cell transplantation. This clonotype was seen a few times. Trimming stripped 7 bases from V and 4 bases from J, with 19 bases between. This CDR3 contains 15 residues. TCRdb itself ran the RT-PCR reads through MiXCR, one entry per CDR3 protein. The repertoire includes some 200,000 distinct CDR3 sequences, 41% of them detected once, and 33% sits in the top ten. Input material: blood, either unsorted or a sorted T cell fraction (not recorded which). The sequence came from a human donor who was either an allogeneic HSCT recipient or a stem cell or donor lymphocyte infusion donor (not recorded which). It is not recorded whose cells these are; they may come from a transplant donor. This rearrangement joins TRBV12-3 or TRBV12-4 to TRBJ1-2; a weak D match, TRBD1 (5 bases). The CDR3 region has the DNA TGTGCCAGCACCCGTCGGGGGGAAGGAGTCTATGGCTACACCTTC. Translating it yields CASTRRGEGVYGYTF.